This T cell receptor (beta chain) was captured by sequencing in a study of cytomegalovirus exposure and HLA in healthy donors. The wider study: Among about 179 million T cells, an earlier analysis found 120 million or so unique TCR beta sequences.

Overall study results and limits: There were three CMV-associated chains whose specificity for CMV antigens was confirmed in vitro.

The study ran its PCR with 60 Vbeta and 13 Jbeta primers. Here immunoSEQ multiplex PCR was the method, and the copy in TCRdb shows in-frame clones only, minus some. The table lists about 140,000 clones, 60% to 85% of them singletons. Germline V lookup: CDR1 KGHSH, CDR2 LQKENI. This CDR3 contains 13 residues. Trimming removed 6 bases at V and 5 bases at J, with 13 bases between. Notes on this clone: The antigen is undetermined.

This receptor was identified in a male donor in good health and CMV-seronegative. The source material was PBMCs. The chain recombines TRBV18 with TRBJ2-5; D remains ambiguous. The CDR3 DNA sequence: TGTGCCAGCTCGCGTGCTCCCGGGGAGACCCAGTACTTC. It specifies CASSRAPGETQYF.